What follows describes a single TCR beta chain. These data originate in a study of patients and donors after allogeneic stem cell transplantation. Using its own MiXCR run on the RT-PCR reads, TCRdb lists one record per CDR3 protein. The sample records around 90,000 distinct CDR3 sequences, approximately 49% being singletons. The receptor was derived from a human donor who was either an allogeneic HSCT recipient or a stem cell or donor lymphocyte infusion donor (not recorded which). It is not recorded whose cells these are; they may come from a transplant donor. The specimen was blood, either unsorted or a sorted T cell fraction (not recorded which).

The CDR3 DNA sequence: TGTGCCAGCAGCTTCTTCTTCAGTCGAATTCCTTCTAAGTACGAGCAGTACTTC. It codes for CASSFFFSRIPSKYEQYF. The J gene is TRBJ2-7, the V gene TRBV5-6; D remains ambiguous. CDR1 is SGHDT and CDR2 is YYEEEE in the germline V gene. The CDR3 covers 18 residues. V shed 2 bases and J shed 4 bases, with 25 bases lying between them.